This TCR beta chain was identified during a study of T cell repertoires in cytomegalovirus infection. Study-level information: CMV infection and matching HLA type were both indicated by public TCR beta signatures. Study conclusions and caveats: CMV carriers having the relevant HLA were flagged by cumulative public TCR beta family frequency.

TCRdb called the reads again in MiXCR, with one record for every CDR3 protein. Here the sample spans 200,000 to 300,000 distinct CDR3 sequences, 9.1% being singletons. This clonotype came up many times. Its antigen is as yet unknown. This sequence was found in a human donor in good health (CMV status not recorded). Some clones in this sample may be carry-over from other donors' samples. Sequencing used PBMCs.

The CDR3 nucleotides read TGTGCCAGCAGAGTAAGCGGGGGGGCAGGAAAGACCCAGTACTTC. The encoded protein is CASRVSGGAGKTQYF. The chain combines TRBV12-3 or TRBV12-4 with TRBJ2-5, with 10 bases identical to TRBD2. This CDR3 has 15 amino acids. V gave up 6 bases and J gave up 6 bases; unmatched junction bases: 10.